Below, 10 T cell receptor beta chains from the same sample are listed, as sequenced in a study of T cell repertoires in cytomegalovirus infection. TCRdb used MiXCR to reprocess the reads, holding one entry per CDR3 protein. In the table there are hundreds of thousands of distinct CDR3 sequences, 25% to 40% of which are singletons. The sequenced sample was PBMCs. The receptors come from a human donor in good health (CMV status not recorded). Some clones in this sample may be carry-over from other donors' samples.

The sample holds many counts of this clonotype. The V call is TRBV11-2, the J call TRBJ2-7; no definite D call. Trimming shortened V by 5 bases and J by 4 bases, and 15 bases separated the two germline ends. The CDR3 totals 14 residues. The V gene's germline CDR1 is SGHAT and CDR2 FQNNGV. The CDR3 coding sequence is TGTGCCAGCAGCCCCCTCAACCTCTTGTACGAGCAGTACTTC. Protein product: CASSPLNLLYEQYF.

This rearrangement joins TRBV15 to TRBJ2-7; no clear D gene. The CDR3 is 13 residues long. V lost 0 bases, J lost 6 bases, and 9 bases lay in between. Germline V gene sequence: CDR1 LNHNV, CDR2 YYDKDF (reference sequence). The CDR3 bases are TGTGCCACCAGCAGAGATTTCGCCGTCGAGCAGTACTTC. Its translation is CATSRDFAVEQYF. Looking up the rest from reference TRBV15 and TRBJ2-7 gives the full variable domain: DAMVIQNPRYQVTQFGKPVTLSCSQTLNHNVMYWYQQKSSQAPKLLFHYYDKDFNNEADTPDNFQSRRPNTSFCFLDIRSPGLGDTAMYLCATSRDFAVEQYFGPGTRLTVT.

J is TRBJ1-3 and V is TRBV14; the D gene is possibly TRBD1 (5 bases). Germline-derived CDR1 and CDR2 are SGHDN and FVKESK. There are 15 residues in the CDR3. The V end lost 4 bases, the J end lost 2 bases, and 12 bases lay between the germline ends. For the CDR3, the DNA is TGTGCCAGCAGCCCGATGGGGGTAGCTGGAAACACCATATATTTT. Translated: CASSPMGVAGNTIYF.

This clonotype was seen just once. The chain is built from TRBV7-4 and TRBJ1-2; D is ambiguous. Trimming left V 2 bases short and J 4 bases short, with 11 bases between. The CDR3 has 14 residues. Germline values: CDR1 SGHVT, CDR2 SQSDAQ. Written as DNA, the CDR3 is TGTGCCAGCAGCTTAAAGACCGTCTCCTATGGCTACACCTTC. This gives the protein CASSLKTVSYGYTF.

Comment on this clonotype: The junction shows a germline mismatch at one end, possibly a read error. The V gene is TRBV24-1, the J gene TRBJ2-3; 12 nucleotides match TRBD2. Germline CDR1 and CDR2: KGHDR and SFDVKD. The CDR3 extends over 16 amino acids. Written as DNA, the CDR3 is TGTGCCACCAGTTCGACTAGCGGGAGTACCGGGGATACGCGGTATTTT. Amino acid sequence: CATSSTSGSTGDTRYF.

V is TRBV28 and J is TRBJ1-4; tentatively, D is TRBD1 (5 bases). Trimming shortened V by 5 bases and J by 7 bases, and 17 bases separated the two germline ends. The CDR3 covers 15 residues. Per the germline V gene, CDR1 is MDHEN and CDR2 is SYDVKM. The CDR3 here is CASSTRGGVVEKLFF. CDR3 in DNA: TGTGCCAGCAGTACCCGGGGGGGGGTTGTTGAAAAACTGTTTTTT.

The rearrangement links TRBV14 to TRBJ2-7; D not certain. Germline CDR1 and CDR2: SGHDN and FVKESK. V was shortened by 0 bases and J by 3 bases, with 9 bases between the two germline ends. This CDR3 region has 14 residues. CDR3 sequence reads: CASSQDVGCYEQYF. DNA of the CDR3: TGTGCCAGCAGCCAAGATGTGGGTTGCTACGAGCAGTACTTC.

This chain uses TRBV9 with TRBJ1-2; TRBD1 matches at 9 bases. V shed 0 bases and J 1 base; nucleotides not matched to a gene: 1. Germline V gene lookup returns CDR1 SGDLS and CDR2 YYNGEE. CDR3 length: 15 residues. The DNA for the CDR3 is TGTGCCAGCAGCGTAGGGGACAGGGATAACTATGGCTACACCTTC. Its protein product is CASSVGDRDNYGYTF.

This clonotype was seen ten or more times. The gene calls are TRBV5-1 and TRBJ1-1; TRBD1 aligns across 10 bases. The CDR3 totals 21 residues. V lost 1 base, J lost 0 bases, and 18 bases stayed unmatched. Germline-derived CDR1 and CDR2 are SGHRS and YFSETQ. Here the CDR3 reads CASSLFMFTPGTGDVNTEAFF. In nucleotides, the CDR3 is TGCGCCAGCAGCTTGTTTATGTTCACACCCGGGACAGGGGATGTGAACACTGAAGCTTTCTTT.

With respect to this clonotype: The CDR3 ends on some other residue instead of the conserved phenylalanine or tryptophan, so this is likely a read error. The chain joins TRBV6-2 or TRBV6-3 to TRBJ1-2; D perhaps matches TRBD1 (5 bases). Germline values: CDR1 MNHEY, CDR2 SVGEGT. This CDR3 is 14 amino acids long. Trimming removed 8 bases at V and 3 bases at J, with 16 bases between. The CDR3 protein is CASQTAGTYYGYTL. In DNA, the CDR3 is TGTGCCAGCCAGACGGCCGGGACGTACTATGGCTACACCTTA.